This T cell receptor (beta chain) is drawn from a study of type 1 regulatory T cells. As for the study in general: This in vitro CD4 product, T-allo10, is enriched for Tr1 cells and alloantigen-specific.

The J segment lost 2 bases and the V segment lost 7 bases, leaving 4 bases of the junction unmatched. This CDR3 is built from 13 residues. Germline loops: CDR1 SQVTM, CDR2 ANQGSEA. The graft donor-derived T-allo10 cells reportedly recognize host alloantigens, are anergic, and suppress alloantigen-specifically. Concerning this clonotype: Its antigen is not identified.

In TCRdb, the reads were re-called with MiXCR into one record per CDR3 protein. The top ten clones hold 7.6% of a sample with about 68,000 distinct CDR3 sequences, around 57% of them seen once. This receptor was identified in a human donor in good health. Sequenced material: cultured T cells, either the whole culture or a sorted T cell fraction (not recorded which). Subset: Tr1-enriched cell product generated in vitro against host alloantigens. The V gene is TRBV29-1, the J gene TRBJ2-7; TRBD2 matches at 11 bases. The CDR3 is CSGLAGGTYEQYF. Written as DNA, the CDR3 is TGCAGCGGCCTAGCGGGAGGTACCTACGAGCAGTACTTC.